The 15 T cell receptor beta chains given below trace back to one sample, sequenced in a study of T cell repertoires in cytomegalovirus infection. One entry per CDR3 protein, called by TCRdb with MiXCR from the reads. The sample yields about 83,000 distinct CDR3 sequences, 25% to 30% seen once. Their antigens remain unidentified. The specimen was CD8+ T cells from cultured PBMCs, collected from culture after CMV antigen stimulation. These receptors all come from a human donor in good health (CMV status not recorded). Some clones in this sample may be carry-over from other donors' samples.

This clonotype came up once. A read error is likely, as this CDR3 ends without the conserved phenylalanine or tryptophan. The V call is TRBV19, the J call TRBJ2-7; 9 bases match TRBD1. The CDR3 contains 15 residues. In germline, CDR1 is LNHDA, CDR2 SQIVND (reference sequence). Trimming took 5 bases from V and 5 from J; bases not matched to a gene: 10. The CDR3 here is CASSAGDRAFDEQYS. CDR3 DNA sequence: TGTGCCAGTAGTGCCGGGGACAGGGCATTCGACGAGCAGTACTCC.

This clonotype was detected only a few times. V gene TRBV5-6 combines with J gene TRBJ1-1, with D perhaps TRBD1 (5 bases). CDR1 and CDR2 (germline): SGHDT, YYEEEE. This CDR3 spans 11 amino acids. V dropped 6 bases and J dropped 6 bases, with 9 bases sitting between them. The CDR3 loop reads CASTQGAEAFF. DNA of the CDR3: TGTGCCAGCACCCAGGGAGCTGAAGCTTTCTTT.

This clonotype was detected ten times or more. The chain is built from TRBV7-2 and TRBJ2-1; 10 bases match TRBD2. The germline V gene has CDR1 SGHTA and CDR2 FQGNSA. V dropped 1 base and J dropped 7; count of bases not matched to a gene: 4. CDR3 length: 15 residues. The CDR3 bases are TGTGCCAGCAGCTTAGTGAGTAGCGGGGGGAATGAGCAGTTCTTC. Amino acids: CASSLVSSGGNEQFF.

The sample holds many counts of this clonotype. The V call is TRBV12-3 or TRBV12-4, the J call TRBJ2-3; 9 nucleotides align to TRBD2. CDR3 length: 14 amino acids. Losses at the gene ends were 6 bases for V and 3 bases for J; bases not matched to a gene: 4. The CDR3 DNA reads as TGTGCCAGCAGCAGTAGCGGGGGAACAGATACGCAGTATTTT. Translating gives CASSSSGGTDTQYF.

The chain employs TRBV5-1 and TRBJ2-1; 7 positions agree with TRBD2. Germline V lookup: CDR1 SGHRS, CDR2 YFSETQ. J lost 4 bases, V lost 1 base, and 8 bases had no gene match. The CDR3 consists of 16 residues. The CDR3 sequence is CASSLTGDYPYNEQFF. The CDR3 nucleotides are TGCGCCAGCAGCTTGACTGGGGACTACCCTTACAATGAGCAGTTCTTC.

This chain joins TRBV12-5 and TRBJ2-1; D gene unclear. V shed 2 bases and J shed 8 bases, with 13 bases lying between them. Germline V gene data show CDR1 as LGHNT and CDR2 as FRNRAP. This CDR3 comprises 14 residues. In DNA form, the CDR3 reads TGTGCTAGTGGTTTGACGCCCTCTAGTGATGAGCAGTTCTTC. This translates into CASGLTPSSDEQFF.

The chain joins TRBV7-6 to TRBJ2-4; 11 bases are a match to TRBD2. Germline CDR1 is SGHVS and CDR2 is FNYEAQ. This CDR3 region has 17 residues. The V segment lost 3 bases and the J segment 0 bases; nucleotides outside the gene matches: 4. The CDR3 spells CASSFLAGGEAKNIQYF. The CDR3 DNA sequence: TGTGCCAGCAGCTTCCTAGCGGGGGGCGAAGCCAAAAACATTCAGTACTTC. The entire variable domain, with the rest obtained from reference TRBV7-6 and TRBJ2-4, is as follows: GAGVSQSPRYKVTKRGQDVALRCDPISGHVSLYWYRQALGQGPEFLTYFNYEAQQDKSGLPNDRFSAERPEGSISTLTIQRTEQRDSAMYRCASSFLAGGEAKNIQYFGAGTRLSVL.

This clonotype was observed a few times. The chain recombines TRBV29-1 with TRBJ2-5; weak D call: TRBD1 (6 bases). The V end was cut by 0 bases, the J end by 1 base, with 12 bases between. Germline-derived CDR1 and CDR2 are SQVTM and ANQGSEA. The CDR3 runs 15 residues. As DNA, the CDR3 is TGCAGCGTTGAAGAAGGAACAGGGCGCCAAGAGACCCAGTACTTC. This sequence encodes CSVEEGTGRQETQYF.

The chain uses TRBV7-6 and TRBJ2-7, with TRBD1 identical over 7 bases. Germline V gene sequence: CDR1 SGHVS, CDR2 FNYEAQ. The V and J ends lost 5 bases and 2 bases, in that order; junction bases with no gene match: 9. The CDR3 totals 15 residues. The CDR3 protein is CASSPRGGPTYEQYF. CDR3 DNA sequence: TGTGCCAGCAGCCCGCGAGGGGGCCCTACCTACGAGCAGTACTTC.

This clonotype was found many times. The rearrangement links TRBV28 to TRBJ1-2; tentatively, D is TRBD1 (5 bases). The V end was cut by 7 bases, the J end by 4 bases, with 13 bases between. This CDR3 is built from 13 residues. Germline V lookup: CDR1 MDHEN, CDR2 SYDVKM. The CDR3 nucleotides read TGTGCCAGCAATTTGGGAGGGACCTATGGCTACACCTTC. Amino acids: CASNLGGTYGYTF.

V usage is TRBV25-1 and J usage is TRBJ2-5; the match to TRBD1 covers 9 bases. CDR1 is MGHDK and CDR2 is SYGVNS in the germline V gene. V was clipped by 5 bases and J by 5 bases; unmatched bases: 12. The CDR3 extends over 16 amino acids. Here the CDR3 reads CASSQLYRGQEETQYF. Here the CDR3 DNA reads TGTGCCAGCAGTCAATTATACAGGGGGCAGGAGGAGACCCAGTACTTC.

The chain combines TRBV9 with TRBJ2-3; TRBD1 matches at 7 bases. Losses at the gene ends were 0 bases for V and 2 bases for J; bases not matched to a gene: 9. Germline-derived CDR1 and CDR2 are SGDLS and YYNGEE. CDR3 size: 17 residues. CDR3 in amino acids: CASSVDETGSYTDTQYF. The CDR3, as DNA: TGTGCCAGCAGCGTAGATGAGACAGGGTCATACACAGATACGCAGTATTTT. The whole variable domain, remainder taken from reference TRBV9 and TRBJ2-3, is DSGVTQTPKHLITATGQRVTLRCSPRSGDLSVYWYQQSLDQGLQFLIQYYNGEERAKGNILERFSAQQFPDLHSELNLSSLELGDSALYFCASSVDETGSYTDTQYFGPGTRLTVL.

This clonotype was seen at least ten times. V and J are TRBV28 and TRBJ2-7, with D perhaps matching TRBD1 (6 bases). V gave up 5 bases and J gave up 3 bases, with 11 bases separating them. Per germline, CDR1 MDHEN and CDR2 SYDVKM. This CDR3 is 13 amino acids long. The CDR3 sequence is CASSERTDYEQYF. CDR3 DNA sequence: TGTGCCAGCAGTGAGAGGACAGACTACGAGCAGTACTTC.

The rearrangement links TRBV6-6 to TRBJ1-1; perhaps TRBD1 as D (5 bases). Per the germline V gene, CDR1 is MNHNY and CDR2 is SVGAGI (reference sequence). The CDR3 covers 15 residues. V lost 2 bases, J lost 8 bases, and 18 bases lay in between. The chain's CDR3 is CASSYPEDGHAEAFF. In DNA, the CDR3 is TGTGCCAGCAGTTACCCAGAGGATGGACACGCCGAAGCTTTCTTT.

This clonotype was counted many times. The chain combines TRBV7-2 with TRBJ1-2; D unresolved. The CDR3 is made up of 13 amino acids. Germline V gene data show CDR1 as SGHTA and CDR2 as FQGNSA. Deletions cut 5 bases from V and 2 bases from J, with 9 bases between. The CDR3: CASSLQRNYGYTF. DNA for the CDR3: TGTGCCAGCAGCCTACAGAGAAACTATGGCTACACCTTC.